Listed below are T cell receptor beta chains from one sample, sequenced in a study of CD8 T cells in Susac syndrome. In TCRdb, the immunoSEQ multiplex PCR reads were re-called with MiXCR into one record per CDR3 protein. The sample has around 100,000 distinct CDR3 sequences, about 95% seen once. What was sequenced was CD8+ T cells from PBMCs. Receptor source: a human donor with Susac syndrome. The CDR3 runs from the conserved cysteine through the conserved F or W. Each record gives: D gene, J gene, clone size, V gene, CDR3 DNA, CDR3 protein. A D gene is named only where the DNA matches it firmly. Clone size, where shown, is once, few, many, or a class for clones that have expanded.

d_gene: .
j_gene: TRBJ1-2
abundance: .
v_gene: TRBV29-1
CDR3nt: TGCAGCGTTGATACCGCCGACGGCTACACCTTC
CDR3aa: CSVDTADGYTF

d_gene: .
j_gene: TRBJ1-2
abundance: .
v_gene: TRBV12-5
CDR3nt: TGTGCTAGTGGTTTGGGCGGGGGGGTCCCAGGCTATGGCTACACCTTC
CDR3aa: CASGLGGGVPGYGYTF

d_gene: .
j_gene: TRBJ1-1
abundance: .
v_gene: TRBV12-3/TRBV12-4
CDR3nt: TGTGCCAGCCGGGCACTCTCCCACACTGAAGCTTTCTTT
CDR3aa: CASRALSHTEAFF

d_gene: .
j_gene: TRBJ1-1
abundance: .
v_gene: TRBV7-8
CDR3nt: TGTGCCAGCAGCTCCGGCGGAACCCAAATGAACACTGAAGCTTTCTTT
CDR3aa: CASSSGGTQMNTEAFF

d_gene: .
j_gene: TRBJ2-5
abundance: .
v_gene: TRBV9
CDR3nt: TGTGCCAGCAGTCTACAGACTAGTGGGGAGACCCAGTACTTC
CDR3aa: CASSLQTSGETQYF

d_gene: .
j_gene: TRBJ2-3
abundance: .
v_gene: TRBV6-4
CDR3nt: TGTGCCAGCAGTGATGGTACCACAGATACGCAGTATTTT
CDR3aa: CASSDGTTDTQYF

d_gene: TRBD1
j_gene: TRBJ1-5
abundance: .
v_gene: TRBV19
CDR3nt: TGTGCCAGTAGACAGGGGCGGAATCAGCCCCAGCATTTT
CDR3aa: CASRQGRNQPQHF

d_gene: .
j_gene: TRBJ2-1
abundance: .
v_gene: TRBV29-1
CDR3nt: TGCAGCGTGAATCAGTACTCCCAACTCAATGAGCAGTTCTTC
CDR3aa: CSVNQYSQLNEQFF

d_gene: .
j_gene: TRBJ1-5
abundance: .
v_gene: TRBV9
CDR3nt: TGTGCCAGTGCGGGGTCGGACGAACAGCCCCAGCATTTT
CDR3aa: CASAGSDEQPQHF

d_gene: .
j_gene: TRBJ2-5
abundance: .
v_gene: TRBV7-2
CDR3nt: TGTGCCAGCAGCCTCCGGGGGAACCAAGAGACCCAGTACTTC
CDR3aa: CASSLRGNQETQYF

d_gene: .
j_gene: TRBJ1-2
abundance: .
v_gene: TRBV20-1
CDR3nt: TGCAGTGCTCCCCGGGGTTCTAACTATGGCTACACCTTC
CDR3aa: CSAPRGSNYGYTF

d_gene: .
j_gene: TRBJ1-2
abundance: .
v_gene: TRBV5-4
CDR3nt: TGTGCCAGCAGCCATTCGTCTCAGGGAAATGGCTACACCTTC
CDR3aa: CASSHSSQGNGYTF

d_gene: .
j_gene: TRBJ1-2
abundance: .
v_gene: TRBV5-6
CDR3nt: TGTGCCAGCAGCTTGAAGACAGGACCTGGCTACACCTTC
CDR3aa: CASSLKTGPGYTF

d_gene: .
j_gene: TRBJ1-1
abundance: few
v_gene: TRBV13
CDR3nt: TGTGCCAGCAGCTTAGCACAGGAAGGGACTGAAGCTTTCTTT
CDR3aa: CASSLAQEGTEAFF

d_gene: TRBD2
j_gene: TRBJ2-2
abundance: .
v_gene: TRBV13
CDR3nt: TGTGCCAGCAGCTTTAGCGGGAGGAAAACCGGGGAGCTGTTTTTT
CDR3aa: CASSFSGRKTGELFF

d_gene: .
j_gene: TRBJ2-2
abundance: .
v_gene: TRBV6-1
CDR3nt: TGTGCCAGCAGTGCCCTAGCTCTCGGGGAGCTGTTTTTT
CDR3aa: CASSALALGELFF

d_gene: .
j_gene: TRBJ2-3
abundance: .
v_gene: TRBV6-4
CDR3nt: TGTGCCAGCAGTGAGCAGGGAGAGACAGATACGCAGTATTTT
CDR3aa: CASSEQGETDTQYF

d_gene: .
j_gene: TRBJ2-7
abundance: .
v_gene: TRBV4-2
CDR3nt: TGTGCCAGCAGCCAAGAGGGCCCCGGGGCAGGAAACTACGAGCAGTACTTC
CDR3aa: CASSQEGPGAGNYEQYF

d_gene: .
j_gene: TRBJ2-3
abundance: .
v_gene: TRBV9
CDR3nt: TGTGCCAGCAGCGACGCAGACACAGATACGCAGTATTTT
CDR3aa: CASSDADTDTQYF

d_gene: .
j_gene: TRBJ2-7
abundance: .
v_gene: TRBV4-1
CDR3nt: TGCGCCAGCAGCCAAGATAGCGTGGGGCAGTACTTC
CDR3aa: CASSQDSVGQYF

d_gene: TRBD2
j_gene: TRBJ2-2
abundance: .
v_gene: TRBV23-1
CDR3nt: TGCGCCATCCGACTAGCGGCGAACACCGGGGAGCTGTTTTTT
CDR3aa: CAIRLAANTGELFF

d_gene: TRBD2
j_gene: TRBJ2-1
abundance: .
v_gene: TRBV27
CDR3nt: TGTGCCAGCAGTTTAGGGGGGGGCAATGAGCAGTTCTTC
CDR3aa: CASSLGGGNEQFF